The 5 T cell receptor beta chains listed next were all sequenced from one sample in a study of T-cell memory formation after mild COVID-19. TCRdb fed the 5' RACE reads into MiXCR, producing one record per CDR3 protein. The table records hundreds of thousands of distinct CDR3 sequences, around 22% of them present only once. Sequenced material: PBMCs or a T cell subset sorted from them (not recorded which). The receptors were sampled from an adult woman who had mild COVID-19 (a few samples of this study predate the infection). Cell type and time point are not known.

The CDR3 loop is CSVRPGTGVEAFF. CDR3 in DNA: TGCAGCGTACGTCCCGGGACAGGGGTCGAAGCTTTCTTT. The V call is TRBV29-1, the J call TRBJ1-1; 10 bases fit TRBD1. The CDR3 is made up of 13 amino acids. CDR1 SQVTM and CDR2 ANQGSEA come from the germline V gene. J gave up 8 bases and V 6 bases, and 9 bases lay outside the gene matches.

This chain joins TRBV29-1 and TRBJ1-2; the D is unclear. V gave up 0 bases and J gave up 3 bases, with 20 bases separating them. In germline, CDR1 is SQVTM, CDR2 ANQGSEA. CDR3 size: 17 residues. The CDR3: CSVEDQEDPQKYYGYTF. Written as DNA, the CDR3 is TGCAGCGTTGAAGATCAGGAGGATCCCCAGAAATACTATGGCTACACCTTC.

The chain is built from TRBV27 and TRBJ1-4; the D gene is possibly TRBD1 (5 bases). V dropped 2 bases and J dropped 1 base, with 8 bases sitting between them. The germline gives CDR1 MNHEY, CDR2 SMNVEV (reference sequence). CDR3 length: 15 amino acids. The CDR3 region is CASSLGGGTNEKLFF. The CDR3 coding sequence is TGTGCCAGCAGTTTAGGCGGGGGAACTAATGAAAAACTGTTTTTT. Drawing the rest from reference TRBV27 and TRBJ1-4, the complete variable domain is EAQVTQNPRYLITVTGKKLTVTCSQNMNHEYMSWYRQDPGLGLRQIYYSMNVEVTDKGDVPEGYKVSRKEKRNFPLILESPSPNQTSLYFCASSLGGGTNEKLFFGSGTQLSVL.

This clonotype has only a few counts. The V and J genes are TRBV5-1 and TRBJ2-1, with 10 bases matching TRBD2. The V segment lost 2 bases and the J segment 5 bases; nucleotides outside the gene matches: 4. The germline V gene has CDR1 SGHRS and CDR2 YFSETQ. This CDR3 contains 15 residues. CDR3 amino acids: CASSLRLAGNNEQFF. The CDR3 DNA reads TGCGCCAGCAGCTTAAGACTAGCGGGCAACAATGAGCAGTTCTTC.

The CDR3 spells CASSLSRVGGYTF. As DNA, the CDR3 is TGTGCCAGCAGTTTAAGCAGGGTCGGCGGCTACACCTTC. V gene TRBV12-3 or TRBV12-4 combines with J gene TRBJ1-2; tentatively, D is TRBD1 (5 bases). The CDR3 length is 13 residues. With 2 bases removed from V and 8 bases from J, the gap between germline ends came to 12 bases.